This T cell receptor beta chain originates from a study of cytomegalovirus exposure and HLA in healthy donors. This clone has just a few counts. The antigen remains undetermined. In the PCR, 60 Vbeta and 13 Jbeta primers were used. Clones were sequenced by immunoSEQ multiplex PCR, and TCRdb holds only the in-frame ones, with some missing. The data show approximately 150,000 clones, with about 80% seen just once and 13% to 15% held by the top ten. Study-level findings and limits: Relative to the approximately 700-donor mean, N-insertions were reportedly fewer in an Asian-associated ancestry cluster in a later analysis. CMV serostatus alone was available as immune exposure information.

The trim removed 6 bases at V and 5 bases at J, leaving 10 bases unmatched. This CDR3 is 15 amino acids long. CDR1 and CDR2 (germline): LNHDA, SQIVND (reference sequence). Sequencing was carried out using PBMCs. The V call is TRBV19, the J call TRBJ1-1, with TRBD1 identical over 9 bases. The sequence derives from a woman aged 40 to 55 in good health and CMV-seronegative. The CDR3 protein is CASRPGQGLRTEAFF. CDR3 coding DNA: TGTGCCAGTAGGCCGGGACAGGGTTTAAGGACTGAAGCTTTCTTT.